This TCR beta chain comes out of a study of T cells in Graves' hyperthyroidism and ophthalmopathy. Patients having uncontrolled infection, another autoimmune disease, pregnancy or lactation were not included. Comment on this clonotype: Antigen specificity is unknown.

Study-wide results and caveats: Classification by a 13 V-J model distinguished ophthalmopathy from stable hyperthyroidism. Appearing also in blood were most of the thyroid clonotypes expanded above 0.001.

The source material, RNA transcripts, was used to amplify TCR beta CDR3 regions. HTBI primers were the set used in a first-round RT-PCR of the TCR CDR3. TCRdb called the multiplex PCR reads again in MiXCR, with one record for every CDR3 protein. The sample yields more than 500,000 distinct CDR3 sequences, around 42% seen once. Material for sequencing was peripheral blood or thyroid tissue (not recorded which). The sequence was collected from an adult woman with Graves' disease, either hyperthyroidism or ophthalmopathy (not recorded which).

As DNA, the CDR3 is TGTGCCAGCAGCGTGAAGGGGGCAGTTAATTCACCCCTCCACTTT. It is translated as CASSVKGAVNSPLHF. The chain has TRBV9 and TRBJ1-6; 7 positions agree with TRBD1. Germline V gene lookup returns CDR1 SGDLS and CDR2 YYNGEE. Unmatched junction bases numbered 5, after V lost 2 bases and J lost 6 bases. This CDR3 has 15 residues. Filled out from reference TRBV9 and TRBJ1-6, the complete variable domain reads DSGVTQTPKHLITATGQRVTLRCSPRSGDLSVYWYQQSLDQGLQFLIQYYNGEERAKGNILERFSAQQFPDLHSELNLSSLELGDSALYFCASSVKGAVNSPLHFGNGTRLTVT.